Each of the 9 T cell receptor beta chains below was sequenced from the same sample in a study of cytomegalovirus exposure and HLA in healthy donors. The PCR employed 60 Vbeta primers together with 13 Jbeta primers. Using immunoSEQ multiplex PCR, the repertoire was profiled, and TCRdb retains in-frame clones only, with some absent. The sample consists of 58,000 or so clones, about 65% of them appearing once. Sequencing was carried out using PBMCs. These receptors were taken from a man aged 45-60 years in good health and CMV-seropositive.

The CDR3 sequence is CASSLRSAGGAGELFF. The DNA for the CDR3 is TGTGCCAGCAGCCTCCGTTCAGCGGGGGGAGCCGGGGAGCTGTTTTTT. The chain has TRBV5-4 and TRBJ2-2; 9 bases match TRBD2. V was pared by 4 bases and J by 6 bases, with 10 bases of the junction left unmatched. The CDR3 has 16 residues. The V gene's germline CDR1 is SGHNT and CDR2 YYREEE (reference sequence).

V gene TRBV27 combines with J gene TRBJ2-7; tentatively, D is TRBD1 (6 bases). CDR3 size: 13 residues. CDR1 is MNHEY and CDR2 is SMNVEV in the germline V gene (reference sequence). Trimming shortened V by 6 bases and J by 6 bases, and 15 bases separated the two germline ends. The chain's CDR3 is CASSPGQSGEQYF. CDR3 nucleotide sequence: TGTGCCAGCAGCCCCGGACAGTCCGGCGAGCAGTACTTC.

This clone has a handful of counts. The chain joins TRBV4-1 to TRBJ1-5; D unresolved. The V gene lost 1 base and the J gene lost 5 bases, with 9 bases spanning the gap. CDR1 and CDR2 (germline): MGHRA, YSYEKL. The CDR3 runs to 14 residues. CDR3 coding DNA: TGCGCCAGCAGCCAAGTAGAACGGGATCAGCCCCAGCATTTT. Protein: CASSQVERDQPQHF.

The chain couples TRBV2 to TRBJ1-1; 10 positions match TRBD1. The germline gives CDR1 SNHLY, CDR2 FYNNEI. The CDR3 extends over 13 amino acids. V lost 9 bases and J lost 1; bases outside the gene matches: 2. Here the CDR3 reads CARGTGANTEAFF. In DNA, the CDR3 is TGTGCCAGGGGGACAGGGGCGAACACTGAAGCTTTCTTT. Drawing the rest from reference TRBV2 and TRBJ1-1, the complete variable domain is EPEVTQTPSHQVTQMGQEVILRCVPISNHLYFYWYRQILGQKVEFLVSFYNNEISEKSEIFDDQFSVERPDGSNFTLKIRSTKLEDSAMYFCARGTGANTEAFFGQGTRLTVV.

The chain recombines TRBV28 with TRBJ2-7, with 8 bases that match TRBD2. There are 14 residues in the CDR3. V dropped 6 bases and J dropped 1; count of bases not matched to a gene: 5. The germline V gene encodes CDR1 MDHEN and CDR2 SYDVKM. CDR3 coding DNA: TGTGCCAGCAGGACCGGGACTAGTTCCTACGAGCAGTACTTC. Protein: CASRTGTSSYEQYF.

This chain joins TRBV5-1 and TRBJ1-4; unclear D gene. CDR3 size: 13 residues. Trimming pared 4 bases from V and 7 bases from J, leaving 11 bases between. Germline V gene data show CDR1 as SGHRS and CDR2 as YFSETQ. The CDR3 loop is CASSLGNPEKLFF. CDR3 coding DNA: TGCGCCAGCAGCCTCGGGAACCCTGAAAAACTGTTTTTT. Variable domain in full (rest from reference TRBV5-1 and TRBJ1-4): KAGVTQTPRYLIKTRGQQVTLSCSPISGHRSVSWYQQTPGQGLQFLFEYFSETQRNKGNFPGRFSGRQFSNSRSEMNVSTLELGDSALYLCASSLGNPEKLFFGSGTQLSVL.

The sample holds a few counts of this clone. V and J are TRBV30 and TRBJ1-4; perhaps TRBD1 as D (6 bases). This CDR3 region has 12 residues. Germline V gives CDR1 GTSNPN, CDR2 SVGIG (reference sequence). The CDR3 nucleotides read TGTGCTTGCAGAGGGGGGGACGAAAAACTGTTTTTT. It codes for CACRGGDEKLFF.

This chain links TRBV28 with TRBJ1-2; D is perhaps TRBD1 (5 bases). V gave up 0 bases and J gave up 8 bases, with 13 bases separating them. Germline V gives CDR1 MDHEN, CDR2 SYDVKM. CDR3 size: 14 residues. The CDR3 region is CASSLWVAGGGYTF. The CDR3 nucleotides are TGTGCCAGCAGTTTATGGGTCGCCGGGGGAGGCTACACCTTC.

The chain joins TRBV5-1 to TRBJ1-1; D is possibly TRBD1 (6 bases). This CDR3 is 12 amino acids long. Germline V gene lookup returns CDR1 SGHRS and CDR2 YFSETQ. V lost 3 bases and J lost 6, with 9 bases in between. Here the CDR3 DNA reads TGCGCCAGCAGCTCGCAGGGGCCTGAAGCTTTCTTT. Its translation is CASSSQGPEAFF.